These 32 T cell receptor beta chains were sequenced from one sample in a study of neurological immune-mediated disorders. TCRdb itself ran the 5' RACE reads through MiXCR, one entry per CDR3 protein. The profile shows tens of thousands of distinct CDR3 sequences, 10% of them singletons. The sample comprised PBMCs. The origin of the receptors is a woman aged 30 to 39 with HTLV-1-associated myelopathy (HAM/TSP).

This clonotype was seen at least ten times. The chain uses TRBV20-1 and TRBJ2-4, with D unresolved. CDR3 length equals 12 residues. In germline, CDR1 is DFQATT, CDR2 SNEGSKA (reference sequence). The germline V and J ends were trimmed by 5 bases and 5 bases, with 10 bases remaining between them. The CDR3 nucleotides are TGCAGTGCTGGGCTGAGTGAAAACATTCAGTACTTC. The encoded protein is CSAGLSENIQYF.

By proportion, this clonotype is medium-sized. J is TRBJ2-2 and V is TRBV20-1, with TRBD2 matching over 8 bases. This CDR3 is built from 15 residues. Germline V CDR1 and CDR2: DFQATT, SNEGSKA (reference sequence). The junction had 5 bases not matched to a gene; V was cut back by 2 bases and J by 3 bases. The CDR3 sequence: CSARSPGGDTGELFF. CDR3 coding DNA: TGCAGTGCTAGATCTCCCGGGGGGGACACCGGGGAGCTGTTTTTT.

This clonotype was picked up many times. The chain carries TRBV7-8 and TRBJ2-3; TRBD1 or TRBD2 may be the D gene (6 bases each). The germline V gene has CDR1 SGHVS and CDR2 FQNEAQ. Trimming cost V 0 bases and J 5 bases, with 12 bases left between them. This CDR3 has 15 amino acids. For the CDR3, the DNA is TGTGCCAGCAGCTTAGCGGGGGGCACAAAAGATACGCAGTATTTT. Amino acids: CASSLAGGTKDTQYF.

In this sample, this clonotype turned up many times. This chain connects TRBV6-5 to TRBJ1-1; D remains ambiguous. This CDR3 is built from 13 residues. V gave up 2 bases and J gave up 5 bases, with 9 bases separating them. The germline CDR1 and CDR2 sequences are MNHEY and SVGAGI. For the CDR3, the DNA is TGTGCCAGCAGTTACGGCGTGAGGACTGAAGCTTTCTTT. Translated: CASSYGVRTEAFF.

This clonotype was detected ten times or more. V is TRBV5-5 and J is TRBJ2-7; weak D call: TRBD2 (5 bases). V was cut by 0 bases and J by 2 bases, with 12 bases left in between. This CDR3 spans 15 amino acids. CDR1 and CDR2 from the germline V gene are SGHKS and YYEKEE (reference sequence). The CDR3 DNA reads as TGTGCCAGCAGCTTGGCCTCCGGGATTACCTACGAGCAGTACTTC. It is translated as CASSLASGITYEQYF. Looking up the rest from reference TRBV5-5 and TRBJ2-7 gives the full variable domain: DAGVTQSPTHLIKTRGQQVTLRCSPISGHKSVSWYQQVLGQGPQFIFQYYEKEERGRGNFPDRFSARQFPNYSSELNVNALLLGDSALYLCASSLASGITYEQYFGPGTRLTVT.

This clonotype has at least ten counts. The chain recombines TRBV20-1 with TRBJ1-1, with 11 bases identical to TRBD1. Per germline, CDR1 DFQATT and CDR2 SNEGSKA (reference sequence). This CDR3 comprises 13 residues. The CDR3 here is CRVRGTGGTEAFF. Written as DNA, the CDR3 is TGCAGAGTCCGCGGGACAGGGGGCACTGAAGCTTTCTTT.

There are many counts of this clonotype. The rearrangement uses TRBV7-8 and TRBJ2-2; a weak D match, TRBD2 (6 bases). V dropped 0 bases and J dropped 4 bases, with 12 bases sitting between them. CDR3 size: 16 residues. Germline assignment: CDR1 SGHVS and CDR2 FQNEAQ. DNA for the CDR3: TGTGCCAGCAGCTTAGCGGAGGGGCGCGCCACCGGGGAGCTGTTTTTT. Its protein product is CASSLAEGRATGELFF.

This clonotype was counted many times. The rearrangement links TRBV5-1 to TRBJ2-3, with 11 bases fitting TRBD1. Unmatched junction bases numbered 6, after V lost 4 bases and J lost 5 bases. This CDR3 has 15 amino acids. Per the germline V gene, CDR1 is SGHRS and CDR2 is YFSETQ. This CDR3 reads CASSAGQGARDTQYF. The CDR3 bases are TGCGCCAGCAGCGCTGGACAGGGGGCACGAGATACGCAGTATTTT.

In its sample, this clonotype was seen many times. The chain has TRBV6-5 and TRBJ2-7, with 8 bases matching TRBD1. The CDR3 extends over 15 amino acids. Losses at the gene ends were 3 bases for V and 4 bases for J; bases not matched to a gene: 8. Germline loops: CDR1 MNHEY, CDR2 SVGAGI. CDR3 coding DNA: TGTGCCAGCAGTTATTTTGACAGGGGCCTATACGAGCAGTACTTC. This encodes CASSYFDRGLYEQYF.

This clonotype was counted ten times or more. The chain is built from TRBV11-2 and TRBJ2-7; 9 positions match TRBD2. The ends lost 1 base at V and 5 bases at J; junction bases unmatched: 6. The CDR3 sequence is 15 residues long. Germline V gene lookup returns CDR1 SGHAT and CDR2 FQNNGV. CDR3 region: CASSLGGGGANEQYF. DNA for the CDR3: TGTGCCAGCAGCTTAGGTGGCGGGGGGGCAAACGAGCAGTACTTC.

This clonotype was seen at least ten times. The gene calls are TRBV25-1 and TRBJ2-1, with TRBD2 identical over 10 bases. The ends lost 5 bases at V and 4 bases at J; junction bases unmatched: 5. The CDR3 has 15 residues. From germline, CDR1 is MGHDK and CDR2 SYGVNS. The CDR3 sequence is CASSPLAGEYNEQFF. The CDR3 DNA is TGTGCCAGCAGTCCGCTAGCGGGGGAGTACAATGAGCAGTTCTTC.

Many counts were recorded for this clonotype. J is TRBJ1-5 and V is TRBV7-6; no firm D call. Germline values: CDR1 SGHVS, CDR2 FNYEAQ. The CDR3 sequence is 13 residues long. The V end lost 5 bases, the J end lost 4 bases, and 9 bases lay between the germline ends. CDR3 nucleotides: TGTGCCAGCAGCCGCCGGGTAAATCAGCCCCAGCATTTT. It codes for CASSRRVNQPQHF. Using reference TRBV7-6 and TRBJ1-5 for the parts outside the CDR3, the full variable domain is GAGVSQSPRYKVTKRGQDVALRCDPISGHVSLYWYRQALGQGPEFLTYFNYEAQQDKSGLPNDRFSAERPEGSISTLTIQRTEQRDSAMYRCASSRRVNQPQHFGDGTRLSIL.

This clonotype has at least ten counts. This chain links TRBV20-1 with TRBJ2-1, with 15 bases fitting TRBD2. Germline trimming cut 5 bases from V and 4 bases from J; bases unmatched to any gene: 3. The germline V gene encodes CDR1 DFQATT and CDR2 SNEGSKA (reference sequence). The CDR3 runs to 15 residues. CDR3 residues: CSAWTSGGAYNEQFF. In nucleotides, the CDR3 is TGCAGTGCTTGGACTAGCGGGGGGGCTTACAATGAGCAGTTCTTC.

The chain recombines TRBV30 with TRBJ1-1; the match to TRBD1 covers 7 bases. The CDR3 contains 15 residues. Germline V gene sequence: CDR1 GTSNPN, CDR2 SVGIG (reference sequence). V shed 5 bases and J 3 bases; nucleotides not matched to a gene: 12. CDR3 DNA: TGTGCCTGGGACGAGGCCGGGACAGAGTACACTGAAGCTTTCTTT. It yields the protein CAWDEAGTEYTEAFF.

There are many counts of this clonotype. The chain is built from TRBV7-9 and TRBJ2-7, with no clear D. CDR3 length: 15 residues. Trimming removed 3 bases from V and 3 bases from J, with 15 bases in between. In germline, CDR1 is SEHNR, CDR2 FQNEAQ (reference sequence). The CDR3 DNA follows: TGTGCCAGCAGCTTTGAATCCCCCGGGCACTACGAGCAGTACTTC. Amino acids: CASSFESPGHYEQYF.

This clonotype was counted ten times or more. This chain links TRBV7-6 with TRBJ2-2; TRBD1 matches at 12 bases. CDR3 length: 18 residues. The V segment lost 5 bases and the J segment 4 bases; nucleotides outside the gene matches: 11. The germline gives CDR1 SGHVS, CDR2 FNYEAQ. This chain's CDR3 is CASSPQGTGGVGTGELFF. In DNA, the CDR3 is TGTGCCAGCAGCCCACAAGGGACAGGGGGCGTGGGCACCGGGGAGCTGTTTTTT.

There are many counts of this clonotype. This chain's CDR3 is CASSLVQDYEQYF. The CDR3 DNA reads as TGTGCCAGCAGCTTAGTGCAGGACTACGAGCAGTACTTC. This chain joins TRBV7-2 and TRBJ2-7; D call uncertain. There are 13 residues in the CDR3. The V end lost 1 base, the J end lost 3 bases, and 7 bases lay between the germline ends. In germline, CDR1 is SGHTA, CDR2 FQGNSA. Drawing the rest from reference TRBV7-2 and TRBJ2-7, the complete variable domain is GAGVSQSPSNKVTEKGKDVELRCDPISGHTALYWYRQSLGQGLEFLIYFQGNSAPDKSGLPSDRFSAERTGGSVSTLTIQRTQQEDSAVYLCASSLVQDYEQYFGPGTRLTVT.

This clonotype was detected ten times or more. The chain couples TRBV12-3 or TRBV12-4 to TRBJ1-5, with 9 bases that match TRBD1. Germline trimming cut 4 bases from V and 6 bases from J; bases unmatched to any gene: 7. This CDR3 contains 15 residues. The CDR3 nucleotides are TGTGCCAGCAGTTCGGGACAGGGAGAGGGTCAGCCCCAGCATTTT. Its translation: CASSSGQGEGQPQHF.

CDR3 sequence (DNA): TGTGCCTGGACTTCGGTGGGGGCCCCCTACGAGCAGTACTTC. Translation: CAWTSVGAPYEQYF. The chain uses TRBV30 and TRBJ2-7, with D maybe TRBD1 (6 bases). Deletions cut 4 bases from V and 2 bases from J, with 15 bases between. The germline gives CDR1 GTSNPN, CDR2 SVGIG (reference sequence). This CDR3 region has 14 residues.

This clonotype came up many times. The V and J genes are TRBV20-1 and TRBJ1-2, with D uncertain. CDR1 is DFQATT, CDR2 SNEGSKA, per germline (reference sequence). The CDR3 sequence is 12 residues long. The germline V and J ends were trimmed by 2 bases and 2 bases, with 6 bases remaining between them. For the CDR3, the DNA is TGCAGTGCTAGACGCAGAAACTATGGCTACACCTTC. This gives the protein CSARRRNYGYTF.

By frequency in the sample, this clonotype is medium-sized. The CDR3 protein is CASSLVPGGRYGYTF. CDR3 nucleotide sequence: TGTGCCAGCAGCTTAGTTCCAGGGGGACGGTATGGCTACACCTTC. This sequence joins TRBV7-2 and TRBJ1-2; 7 nucleotides line up with TRBD1. Per germline, CDR1 SGHTA and CDR2 FQGNSA. J lost 5 bases, V lost 1 base, and 7 bases had no gene match. The CDR3 extends over 15 amino acids.

This clonotype has a count of ten or more. The chain links TRBV3-1 to TRBJ2-7; no clear D. V lost 7 bases and J 4 bases, leaving 17 bases between the germline ends. The CDR3 contains 14 residues. Germline V gives CDR1 LGHDT, CDR2 YNNKEL (reference sequence). The CDR3 region is CASTNSYTSYEQYF. Written as DNA, the CDR3 is TGTGCCAGCACAAACAGCTATACCTCGTACGAGCAGTACTTC.

This clonotype came up many times. V usage is TRBV19 and J usage is TRBJ2-4, with D possibly being TRBD1 (5 bases). Deletions cut 7 bases from V and 2 bases from J, with 15 bases between. The germline gives CDR1 LNHDA, CDR2 SQIVND (reference sequence). The CDR3 length is 15 residues. The CDR3 bases are TGTGCCAGTACCCCGACAGAGCTAACCAAAAACATTCAGTACTTC. It encodes CASTPTELTKNIQYF.

This clonotype was recorded many times. This rearrangement joins TRBV5-1 to TRBJ2-1; TRBD2 agrees at 10 bases. The CDR3 extends over 15 amino acids. Per germline, CDR1 SGHRS and CDR2 YFSETQ. The J segment lost 3 bases and the V segment lost 4 bases, leaving 4 bases of the junction unmatched. CDR3: CASSVTSGDYNEQFF. CDR3 coding DNA: TGCGCCAGCAGCGTTACTAGCGGGGACTACAATGAGCAGTTCTTC.

The table lists this clonotype with many counts. This chain links TRBV20-1 with TRBJ1-2; D not resolved. The CDR3 spans 13 residues. CDR1 and CDR2 from the germline V gene are DFQATT and SNEGSKA (reference sequence). Trimming stripped 6 bases from V and 10 bases from J, with 21 bases between. CDR3 sequence reads: CSAAGWASEDYTF. The DNA of the CDR3 is TGCAGTGCCGCCGGCTGGGCTTCTGAGGACTACACCTTC.

In this sample, this clonotype turned up many times. The chain combines TRBV5-1 with TRBJ1-1, with D possibly matching TRBD1 (6 bases). Germline CDR1 is SGHRS and CDR2 is YFSETQ. V was cut by 4 bases and J by 1 base, with 11 bases left in between. CDR3 length: 14 residues. The CDR3 DNA reads TGCGCCAGCAGCCTAGAGGGGGGGAACACTGAAGCTTTCTTT. Protein sequence: CASSLEGGNTEAFF.

This clonotype was observed at least ten times. The chain carries TRBV5-1 and TRBJ1-1; tentative D call: TRBD1 (5 bases). This CDR3 has 13 amino acids. Trimming left V 4 bases short and J 4 bases short, with 11 bases between. From germline, CDR1 is SGHRS and CDR2 YFSETQ. CDR3 coding DNA: TGCGCCAGCAGCCCCCCTGGGGGCACTGAAGCTTTCTTT. This sequence encodes CASSPPGGTEAFF.

At least ten counts were recorded for this clonotype. V and J are TRBV9 and TRBJ2-4, with D maybe TRBD2 (6 bases). This CDR3 has 15 amino acids. The ends were cut back, 4 bases at V and 2 bases at J, with 13 bases in the middle. CDR1 is SGDLS, CDR2 YYNGEE, per germline. The CDR3 is CASSQHGGPKNIQYF. CDR3 nucleotides: TGTGCCAGCAGCCAACACGGGGGACCCAAAAACATTCAGTACTTC.

At least ten counts were recorded for this clonotype. The chain couples TRBV4-1 to TRBJ2-1, with D hard to call. Germline V gene sequence: CDR1 MGHRA, CDR2 YSYEKL. Trimming pared 0 bases from V and 7 bases from J, leaving 13 bases between. The CDR3 loop spans 15 amino acids. The CDR3 DNA sequence: TGCGCCAGCAGCCAAGATTTGGGTATCCGGAATGAGCAGTTCTTC. Translation: CASSQDLGIRNEQFF.

The sample holds many counts of this clonotype. The chain is built from TRBV7-9 and TRBJ1-1; D remains ambiguous. The V end was cut by 7 bases, the J end by 6 bases, with 18 bases between. The CDR3 spans 14 residues. Germline CDR1 is SEHNR and CDR2 is FQNEAQ (reference sequence). CDR3 in amino acids: CASTSVSSSSEAFF. CDR3 in DNA: TGTGCCAGCACCTCGGTTTCGTCCTCCTCTGAAGCTTTCTTT.

The rearrangement links TRBV7-7 to TRBJ1-4; the D gene is possibly TRBD1 (5 bases). V was shortened by 11 bases and J by 8 bases, with 9 bases between the two germline ends. CDR1 is SSHAT, CDR2 FNYEAQ, per germline (reference sequence). The CDR3 sequence is 10 residues long. CDR3 in DNA: TGTGCCGCGGGACGCGAAAAACTGTTTTTT. It translates to CAAGREKLFF.

This clonotype was detected many times. This chain links TRBV7-9 with TRBJ2-3; no reliable D call. Germline V CDR1 and CDR2: SEHNR, FQNEAQ (reference sequence). The CDR3 sequence is 12 residues long. The ends were cut back, 5 bases at V and 8 bases at J, with 11 bases in the middle. CDR3 protein: CASSPASGTQYF. CDR3 bases: TGTGCCAGCAGCCCAGCGTCGGGTACGCAGTATTTT.